The 21 T cell receptor beta chains below all came from one sample that was sequenced in a study of tumor and adjacent non-tumor tissue in lung cancer. TCRbeta libraries were built with three rounds of nested PCR, modified from ARM-PCR. TCRdb passed the multiplex PCR reads through MiXCR, listing each CDR3 protein once. The sample shows approximately 100,000 distinct CDR3 sequences, around three fifths of them seen only once. No cell sorting was done before RNA was extracted from the tissue. Distant lung tissue was collected more than 3 cm away from the tumor edge. Sequenced sample: distant non-tumor lung tissue. These receptors were obtained from a man aged 25 to 40 with non-small cell lung cancer.

This sequence joins TRBV12-5 and TRBJ2-5, with 12 nucleotides matching TRBD2. This CDR3 is 19 amino acids long. The V gene end was trimmed by 2 bases and the J gene end by 5 bases; junction bases not matched to a gene: 15. Germline V lookup: CDR1 LGHNT, CDR2 FRNRAP. CDR3 loop: CASGLPPHNSSGGVETQYF. The CDR3 DNA reads TGTGCTAGTGGTTTGCCTCCCCACAATTCTAGCGGGGGGGTTGAGACCCAGTACTTC.

The genes are TRBV6-1 and TRBJ2-7; tentative D call: TRBD1 (5 bases). Trimming took 8 bases from V and 2 from J, leaving 19 bases between them. The germline CDR1 and CDR2 sequences are MNHNS and SASEGT. The CDR3 contains 15 residues. The chain's CDR3 is CASYREDRTPYEQYF. The DNA for the CDR3 is TGTGCCAGCTACCGAGAAGACAGAACCCCCTACGAGCAGTACTTC.

The rearrangement links TRBV5-1 to TRBJ2-3, with a tentative D call TRBD2 (5 bases). V was pared by 4 bases and J by 2 bases, with 14 bases between. CDR3 length equals 15 residues. The germline V gene encodes CDR1 SGHRS and CDR2 YFSETQ. The CDR3 nucleotides are TGCGCCAGCAGCCGTATGGAGAGGGCCACAGATACGCAGTATTTT. As protein: CASSRMERATDTQYF.

Comments on this clonotype: A read error may explain this, as a much larger clone is one base away. V usage is TRBV20-1 and J usage is TRBJ2-1, with 7 bases lining up with TRBD1. Germline-derived CDR1 and CDR2 are DFQATT and SNEGSKA (reference sequence). After removal of 5 bases from V and 8 bases from J, the junction contained 6 bases not matched to a gene. This CDR3 is built from 12 residues. CDR3 region: CSAVLGGDEQFF. The CDR3 bases are TGCAGTGCTGTTTTAGGGGGCGATGAGCAGTTCTTC.

This sequence joins TRBV4-1 and TRBJ2-4; D is perhaps TRBD2 (6 bases). The CDR3 is 13 residues long. The germline V and J ends were trimmed by 4 bases and 8 bases, with 12 bases remaining between them. CDR1 is MGHRA, CDR2 YSYEKL, per germline. The CDR3 region has the DNA TGCGCCAGCAGCCGACTAGTGAGGGACATTCAGTACTTC. This sequence encodes CASSRLVRDIQYF.

The V call is TRBV11-2, the J call TRBJ1-4; D is unresolved. The germline V gene encodes CDR1 SGHAT and CDR2 FQNNGV. V dropped 1 base and J dropped 15 bases, with 15 bases sitting between them. CDR3 size: 13 residues. The CDR3 DNA follows: TGTGCCAGCAGCTTAGTGTACGGTGAAGAATTGTTTTTT. Translated, it gives CASSLVYGEELFF.

On this clonotype: No conserved phenylalanine or tryptophan is present at the end of the CDR3, so a read error is the likely explanation. The chain combines TRBV11-2 with TRBJ2-7; no firm D call. Germline CDR1 reads SGHAT; CDR2 reads FQNNGV. The V end lost 5 bases, the J end lost 4 bases, and 27 bases lay between the germline ends. This CDR3 spans 18 amino acids. In DNA form, the CDR3 reads TGTGCCAGCAGCCCGCTCAGGAGATATGGCAGCAGCTCGTACGAGCAGTACTTA. Translating gives CASSPLRRYGSSSYEQYL.

The genes are TRBV12-3 or TRBV12-4 and TRBJ1-4; the D gene is possibly TRBD1 (5 bases). CDR3 length: 16 amino acids. V gave up 6 bases and J gave up 8 bases, with 22 bases separating them. CDR3: CASSPGREGRREKLFF. The CDR3, as DNA: TGTGCCAGCAGCCCCGGCAGGGAGGGGAGAAGGGAAAAACTGTTTTTT.

Worth noting for this clonotype: A read error may produce the germline difference seen at one junction end. This chain joins TRBV4-2 and TRBJ2-1, with D perhaps matching TRBD2 (6 bases). CDR3 length equals 14 residues. Germline-derived CDR1 and CDR2 are LGHNA and YNFKEQ. In DNA form, the CDR3 reads TGTGCCAACAGCCAAGAATGGCGCGGGGATGAGCAGTTCTTC. Translated: CANSQEWRGDEQFF.

About this clonotype: A read error may account for a junction end that differs from germline. The V gene is TRBV14, the J gene TRBJ1-1; TRBD1 is a possible D gene (6 bases). Germline V CDR1 and CDR2: SGHDN, FVKESK. CDR3 length equals 14 residues. CDR3 sequence reads: CASGQDPGATEAFF. CDR3 bases: TGTGCCAGCGGCCAAGATCCGGGGGCCACTGAAGCTTTCTTT.

As to this clonotype: Since a much larger clone is just one base distant, this may be a read error. The chain combines TRBV11-2 with TRBJ2-1; D gene uncertain. Germline V CDR1 and CDR2: SGHAT, FQNNGV. CDR3 size: 14 residues. V was clipped by 4 bases and J by 10 bases, with 17 bases between them. Here the CDR3 reads CASSSDLVSFEQFF. DNA for the CDR3: TGTGCCAGCAGCTCAGATCTAGTATCGTTCGAGCAGTTCTTC.

Notes on this clonotype: Sequence at one end of the junction differs from germline and may be a read error. The CDR3 DNA is TGTGCCAGCAGTGAAACTAGCGGTAGCGCAGATAGGCAGTATTTT. Amino acids: CASSETSGSADRQYF. This chain uses TRBV6-1 with TRBJ2-3, with 8 positions matching TRBD2. The CDR3 is 15 amino acids. Germline V CDR1 and CDR2: MNHNS, SASEGT.

On this clonotype: The germline gene is not matched at one end of the junction; a read error may be the cause. The genes are TRBV29-1 and TRBJ1-1; D gene unclear. Germline values: CDR1 SQVTM, CDR2 ANQGSEA. The CDR3 is 11 residues long. The CDR3 reads CSVVRNTEAFF. CDR3 DNA: TGTAGCGTTGTGAGGAACACTGAAGCTTTCTTT.

A note on this clonotype: It may be a read error: a sequence one base away is much more abundant. The rearrangement uses TRBV20-1 and TRBJ1-5; D is undetermined. The CDR3 is 14 residues long. Germline V CDR1 and CDR2: DFQATT, SNEGSKA (reference sequence). V was shortened by 6 bases and J by 2 bases, with 14 bases between the two germline ends. CDR3 DNA sequence: TGCAGTGCCCTGGAGCCCGGGGGCAATCAGCCCCAGCATTTT. Amino acids: CSALEPGGNQPQHF.

Regarding this clonotype: One junction end disagrees with the germline gene, perhaps due to a read error. This chain joins TRBV5-6 and TRBJ2-1, with 10 bases fitting TRBD2. The CDR3 covers 16 residues. Germline CDR1 and CDR2: SGHDT and YYEEEE. The CDR3 loop is CACSPLLAGVWNEQFF. The CDR3 DNA reads as TGTGCCTGCAGCCCACTTCTAGCGGGGGTTTGGAACGAGCAGTTCTTC.

Points on this clonotype: A read error may produce the germline difference seen at one junction end. The chain has TRBV4-3 and TRBJ1-4; 7 nucleotides agree with TRBD1. Looked up from germline, CDR1 is LGHNA and CDR2 is YSLEER. The CDR3 sequence is 16 residues long. In DNA form, the CDR3 reads TGTGCCAGCAGCCACGAACGACAGGGACCAAATGAAAAACTGTTTTTT. Its protein product is CASSHERQGPNEKLFF.

Worth noting for this clonotype: Here the CDR3 omits its conserved ending phenylalanine or tryptophan, so a read error is the likely source. V is TRBV6-2 or TRBV6-3 and J is TRBJ2-2; D is possibly TRBD1 (6 bases). Looked up from germline, CDR1 is MNHEY and CDR2 is SVGEGT. This CDR3 is 15 amino acids long. CDR3 coding DNA: TGTGCCAGCAGTTTAGCCATTCGGGACACTGGGGAGCTGTTTTAT. The encoded protein is CASSLAIRDTGELFY.

With respect to this clonotype: A read error may account for a junction end that differs from germline. The J gene is TRBJ2-5, the V gene TRBV6-5, with D hard to call. Germline CDR1 and CDR2: MNHEY and SVGAGI. The CDR3 runs 14 residues. CDR3 nucleotides: TGTGCCAGTAGACCCCCGGGCCCCCAAGATACCCAGTACTTC. Residues: CASRPPGPQDTQYF.

Comment on this clonotype: Lacking the conserved final phenylalanine or tryptophan, this CDR3 likely reflects a read error. The DNA is omitted, as the CDR3 cannot be located on it reliably, and the CDR3 follows TCRdb's listing. V gene TRBV11-2 combines with J gene TRBJ1-4. Germline CDR1 is SGHAT and CDR2 is FQNNGV. The CDR3 contains 11 residues when both ends are counted. The CDR3 spells CASNLDEKQFL.

On this clonotype itself: A junction boundary mismatches the germline segment, possibly from a read error. J is TRBJ2-5 and V is TRBV20-1, with 10 bases lining up with TRBD2. The length of the CDR3 is 15 residues. The germline CDR1 and CDR2 sequences are DFQATT and SNEGSKA (reference sequence). The CDR3 DNA is TGTAGTGCTTGGCATAGCGGGGGGAGTCAAGAGACCCAGTACTTC. Translation gives CSAWHSGGSQETQYF.

On this clonotype: Since a much larger clone is just one base distant, this may be a read error. The chain couples TRBV5-4 to TRBJ1-4; maybe TRBD1 (5 bases). Germline-derived CDR1 and CDR2 are SGHNT and YYREEE (reference sequence). This CDR3 comprises 13 residues. The CDR3, as DNA: TGTGCCAGCAGCTTCCCAGGGAATGGAAAACTGTTTTTT. Amino acid sequence: CASSFPGNGKLFF.